These 12 T cell receptor beta chains share one sample of origin, sequenced in a study of blood T cell repertoires in COVID-19. Repertoires were generated with immunoSEQ multiplex PCR, while TCRdb's copy carries only in-frame clones and drops some. The repertoire has about 280,000 clones, approximately 88% of them found once; the top ten carry just under 9.5%. Source material: peripheral blood. Receptor source: a man aged 18 to 30 with active or convalescent COVID-19.

CDR3 in DNA: TGTGCCAGCTCCCTAGCCGTCCAGGGGGCTTCAGATACGCAGTATTTT. It translates to CASSLAVQGASDTQYF. V gene TRBV18 combines with J gene TRBJ2-3; 8 bases align to TRBD1. The CDR3 length is 16 residues. After removal of 6 bases from V and 4 bases from J, the junction contained 12 bases not matched to a gene. Germline CDR1 and CDR2: KGHSH and LQKENI.

V usage is TRBV5-1 and J usage is TRBJ2-3; 7 bases fit TRBD2. The CDR3 is made up of 15 amino acids. Unmatched junction bases numbered 4, after V lost 2 bases and J lost 1 base. In germline, CDR1 is SGHRS, CDR2 YFSETQ. The CDR3 region is CASSFGRGGTDTQYF. CDR3 sequence (DNA): TGCGCCAGCAGCTTTGGCCGGGGGGGCACAGATACGCAGTATTTT.

This chain joins TRBV9 and TRBJ2-7, with 8 positions matching TRBD2. Germline CDR1 is SGDLS and CDR2 is YYNGEE. The CDR3 has 15 residues. Losses at the gene ends were 0 bases for V and 2 bases for J; bases not matched to a gene: 4. The CDR3 coding sequence is TGTGCCAGCAGCGTAGCTACTAGCGGAACCTACGAGCAGTACTTC. Translating it yields CASSVATSGTYEQYF.

This clone was seen only once. This rearrangement joins TRBV2 to TRBJ2-3; TRBD1 agrees at 8 bases. V lost 5 bases, J lost 1 base, and 5 bases stayed unmatched. Germline V gives CDR1 SNHLY, CDR2 FYNNEI. The length of the CDR3 is 15 residues. As DNA, the CDR3 is TGTGCCAGCAGTTCTGACAGGGGTGGCACAGATACGCAGTATTTT. This sequence encodes CASSSDRGGTDTQYF.

V is TRBV5-6 and J is TRBJ1-5, with a possible D match to TRBD1 (5 bases). Per germline, CDR1 SGHDT and CDR2 YYEEEE. CDR3 length: 14 residues. Trimming shortened V by 1 base and J by 3 bases, and 8 bases separated the two germline ends. The CDR3: CASSLSGYNQPQHF. CDR3 coding DNA: TGTGCCAGCAGCTTGTCAGGGTACAATCAGCCCCAGCATTTT.

The V call is TRBV7-2, the J call TRBJ2-3; a possible D gene is TRBD2 (5 bases). Trimming took off 9 bases at V and 5 bases at J, with 6 bases between the two ends. CDR3 length equals 10 residues. Germline assignment: CDR1 SGHTA and CDR2 FQGNSA. The CDR3 sequence: CARREDTQYF. The CDR3 DNA sequence: TGTGCCAGGAGGGAAGATACGCAGTATTTT.

The V and J genes are TRBV5-5 and TRBJ1-6; D is unresolved. Between the trimmed V and J ends, which lost 3 bases and 9 bases, there was a span of 16 bases. Germline-derived CDR1 and CDR2 are SGHKS and YYEKEE (reference sequence). CDR3 length equals 15 residues. CDR3 coding DNA: TGTGCCAGCAGCTCTGATCCGCCCCGGGGTTCACCCCTCCACTTT. This gives the protein CASSSDPPRGSPLHF.

J is TRBJ2-4 and V is TRBV18, with TRBD1 matching 7 bases. Germline V CDR1 and CDR2: KGHSH, LQKENI. The trim removed 3 bases at V and 8 bases at J, leaving 10 bases unmatched. The CDR3 has 15 residues. DNA for the CDR3: TGTGCCAGCTCACCGCGAGGGGGCGCGCTCGACATTCAGTACTTC. It specifies CASSPRGGALDIQYF. Combining the CDR3 with reference TRBV18 and TRBJ2-4 gives the whole variable domain NAGVMQNPRHLVRRRGQEARLRCSPMKGHSHVYWYRQLPEEGLKFMVYLQKENIIDESGMPKERFSAEFPKEGPSILRIQQVVRGDSAAYFCASSPRGGALDIQYFGAGTRLSVL.

CDR3 protein: CASSYGTRQSNEQFF. For the CDR3, the DNA is TGCGCCAGCAGTTACGGGACTCGCCAATCCAATGAGCAGTTCTTC. The genes are TRBV5-1 and TRBJ2-1; D is perhaps TRBD2 (6 bases). Trimming cost V 5 bases and J 6 bases, with 18 bases left between them. CDR3 length: 15 amino acids. CDR1 and CDR2 from the germline V gene are SGHRS and YFSETQ. The full variable domain, in which reference TRBV5-1 and TRBJ2-1 provide the parts outside the CDR3, is KAGVTQTPRYLIKTRGQQVTLSCSPISGHRSVSWYQQTPGQGLQFLFEYFSETQRNKGNFPGRFSGRQFSNSRSEMNVSTLELGDSALYLCASSYGTRQSNEQFFGPGTRLTVL.

This chain uses TRBV9 with TRBJ2-2; 10 bases match TRBD2. Germline-derived CDR1 and CDR2 are SGDLS and YYNGEE. V was clipped by 0 bases and J by 4 bases; unmatched bases: 3. The CDR3 loop spans 16 amino acids. Here the CDR3 DNA reads TGTGCCAGCAGCGTAGGGTCTAGCGGGGGCACCGGGGAGCTGTTTTTT. This gives the protein CASSVGSSGGTGELFF.

The J gene is TRBJ2-3, the V gene TRBV27; TRBD2 matches at 7 bases. The junction had 12 bases not matched to a gene; V was cut back by 1 base and J by 2 bases. Per germline, CDR1 MNHEY and CDR2 SMNVEV (reference sequence). The CDR3 length is 18 residues. The CDR3 region is CASSLFSIRGGYTDTQYF. The CDR3 DNA sequence: TGTGCCAGCAGTTTATTTTCTATCCGCGGGGGATACACAGATACGCAGTATTTT.

The CDR3 nucleotides are TGTGCCAGCAGAAAACCGGGACAGGGGACGGAAAAACTGTTTTTT. Translated, it gives CASRKPGQGTEKLFF. This rearrangement joins TRBV11-2 to TRBJ1-4; TRBD1 aligns across 10 bases. Germline V gives CDR1 SGHAT, CDR2 FQNNGV. This CDR3 comprises 15 residues. V dropped 6 bases and J dropped 8; count of bases not matched to a gene: 9. Combining the CDR3 with reference TRBV11-2 and TRBJ1-4 gives the whole variable domain EAGVAQSPRYKIIEKRQSVAFWCNPISGHATLYWYQQILGQGPKLLIQFQNNGVVDDSQLPKDRFSAERLKGVDSTLKIQPAKLEDSAVYLCASRKPGQGTEKLFFGSGTQLSVL.